The text below deals with one T cell receptor beta chain. The antigen remains unidentified. The V end lost 1 base, the J end lost 0 bases, and 12 bases lay between the germline ends. CDR3 size: 16 residues. Germline CDR1 reads GTSNPN; CDR2 reads SVGIG (reference sequence). Investigators reverse transcribed all isolated RNA, so they sequenced expressed TCRB transcripts. Average reads for naive, central memory and regulatory T cell samples were roughly 3.4 million. Produced via immunoSEQ multiplex PCR; TCRdb's table is partial and in-frame only. The sample consists of about 660,000 clones, around an eighth of them appearing once. This specimen comes from a study of beta chain features in type 1 diabetes. Broader study findings: A potential influence of HLA type upon TCRB rearrangement remained unresolved herein. Type 1 diabetes patients had TCRB CDR3s that were shorter (moderately but significantly so) in all four CD4+ subsets.

Cell sorting via CD45RO/CCR7/CD25/CD127/CD95/CD27 was performed to obtain CD4+ naive, central memory, regulatory and stem cell-like memory cells. Sorted populations were all over 95% pure. The sequenced sample was naive CD4+ T cells from blood. This chain uses TRBV30 with TRBJ2-2, with D hard to call. The sequence was obtained from a man between 18 and 29 years old with type 1 diabetes. The CDR3 region has the DNA TGTGCCTGGAGTGGTGTTTTATCCGCGAACACCGGGGAGCTGTTTTTT. Amino acids: CAWSGVLSANTGELFF.